The source of this T cell receptor beta chain is a study of Ad26.COV2.S vaccination and SARS-CoV-2 variants. Treatment noted: some 20 received Ad26.COV2.S at low or high dose, single or two shots; about 5 received placebo; per-sample allocation not given. Material that was analyzed had been drawn on day 63 after the first vaccine or placebo injection. Here immunoSEQ multiplex PCR was the method, and the copy in TCRdb shows in-frame clones only, minus some. This table has hundreds of thousands of clones, approximately 92% appearing once. The length of the CDR3 is 14 residues. V was pared by 0 bases and J by 5 bases, with 11 bases between. CDR1 and CDR2 from the germline V gene are SGDLS and YYNGEE. With respect to this clone: Antigen unknown.

General study points: After vaccination, substantial breadth of spike-specific CD8+ and CD4+ responses was reported. Spike-specific TCR breadth was greater in vaccine than placebo recipients.

This clonotype was obtained from a person aged 18-60 years who received the Ad26.COV2.S COVID-19 vaccine or a placebo. J is TRBJ1-1 and V is TRBV9; a weak D match, TRBD1 (6 bases). The specimen was peripheral blood, collected in a trial of Ad26.COV2.S vaccine versus placebo. The CDR3 sequence: CASSVARGGTEAFF. The CDR3 region has the DNA TGTGCCAGCAGCGTAGCTAGGGGGGGAACTGAAGCTTTCTTT.